These 17 T cell receptor beta chains originate from one sample sequenced in a study of CD8 T cells in Susac syndrome. RNA totalling 0.5 to 1 ug underwent reverse transcription with random hexamers. TCRdb independently ran MiXCR on the immunoSEQ multiplex PCR reads; one entry per CDR3 protein. The data contain 200,000 to 300,000 distinct CDR3 sequences, 80% to 95% of them singletons. What was sequenced was CD4+ T cells from PBMCs. The receptor source for this set is a human donor with multiple sclerosis.

The chain joins TRBV27 to TRBJ2-3; either TRBD1 or TRBD2 may fit D (6 bases each). The CDR3 spans 12 residues. From germline, CDR1 is MNHEY and CDR2 SMNVEV (reference sequence). The ends were cut back, 10 bases at V and 3 bases at J, with 11 bases in the middle. This chain's CDR3 is CATRRGTDTQYF. The CDR3, as DNA: TGTGCCACCAGGAGGGGGACAGATACGCAGTATTTT.

The rearrangement joins TRBV20-1 to TRBJ1-5; D is possibly TRBD1 (5 bases). CDR1 and CDR2 (germline): DFQATT, SNEGSKA (reference sequence). The CDR3 contains 14 residues. Trimming shortened V by 0 bases and J by 4 bases, and 10 bases separated the two germline ends. CDR3 sequence reads: CSARELGGNQPQHF. The CDR3 nucleotides read TGCAGTGCTAGAGAGTTGGGGGGAAATCAGCCCCAGCATTTT.

The chain combines TRBV7-6 with TRBJ2-7, with 13 nucleotides matching TRBD2. V shed 5 bases, J shed 5 bases, and the junction held 6 bases outside the gene matches. Per germline, CDR1 SGHVS and CDR2 FNYEAQ. This CDR3 spans 15 amino acids. CDR3 DNA: TGTGCCAGCAGCCCCGGACTAGCGGGGGTCCACGAGCAGTACTTC. Translated: CASSPGLAGVHEQYF. Using reference TRBV7-6 and TRBJ2-7 for the parts outside the CDR3, the full variable domain is GAGVSQSPRYKVTKRGQDVALRCDPISGHVSLYWYRQALGQGPEFLTYFNYEAQQDKSGLPNDRFSAERPEGSISTLTIQRTEQRDSAMYRCASSPGLAGVHEQYFGPGTRLTVT.

The chain employs TRBV2 and TRBJ2-7; D gene uncertain. Germline V gene lookup returns CDR1 SNHLY and CDR2 FYNNEI. The CDR3 consists of 11 residues. Trimming stripped 2 bases from V and 3 bases from J, with 2 bases between. CDR3 protein: CASSERYEQYF. In nucleotides, the CDR3 is TGTGCCAGCAGTGAACGCTACGAGCAGTACTTC.

The chain is built from TRBV30 and TRBJ1-2, with 9 bases aligning to TRBD1. This CDR3 is 12 amino acids long. V trimming: 5 bases; J trimming: 4 bases; junction bases outside the gene matches: 2. Germline CDR1 GTSNPN, CDR2 SVGIG (reference sequence). The CDR3 loop reads CAWEDRGYGYTF. Here the CDR3 DNA reads TGTGCCTGGGAGGACAGGGGCTATGGCTACACCTTC.

The chain carries TRBV24-1 and TRBJ1-1, with D possibly being TRBD1 (5 bases). The V gene lost 6 bases and the J gene lost 2 bases, with 12 bases spanning the gap. There are 14 residues in the CDR3. Germline V gene sequence: CDR1 KGHDR, CDR2 SFDVKD. CDR3 sequence (DNA): TGTGCCACCAGTCAGCGGGGCGGAAACACTGAAGCTTTCTTT. Translated: CATSQRGGNTEAFF.

The rearrangement uses TRBV3-1 and TRBJ1-5; D gene unclear. Trimming removed 0 bases from V and 7 bases from J, with 13 bases in between. This CDR3 has 15 residues. Germline V gene sequence: CDR1 LGHDT, CDR2 YNNKEL (reference sequence). The CDR3 nucleotides are TGTGCCAGCAGCCAAGATTTGGGCAGGTTGCAGCCCCAGCATTTT. Translation: CASSQDLGRLQPQHF.

The V gene is TRBV29-1, the J gene TRBJ1-2; D may be TRBD1 (6 bases). This CDR3 region has 12 residues. V was pared by 4 bases and J by 2 bases, with 8 bases between. Germline CDR1 and CDR2: SQVTM and ANQGSEA. This chain's CDR3 is CSVVGGNYGYTF. CDR3 sequence (DNA): TGCAGCGTTGTCGGGGGCAACTATGGCTACACCTTC.

V is TRBV2 and J is TRBJ2-7; unclear D gene. The CDR3 contains 14 residues. Trimming cost V 3 bases and J 0 bases, with 9 bases left between them. CDR1 and CDR2 from the germline V gene are SNHLY and FYNNEI. DNA of the CDR3: TGTGCCAGCAGTGAGGGCCTCAGCTCCTACGAGCAGTACGTC. It is translated as CASSEGLSSYEQYV.

The V and J genes are TRBV10-3 and TRBJ1-1; no firm D call. V lost 7 bases to trimming and J lost 8 bases, with 20 bases between them. Germline V gene data show CDR1 as ENHRY and CDR2 as SYGVKD. The CDR3 runs 14 residues. The CDR3 coding sequence is TGTGCCATCACTTCTGGAGGCGGCCAAGAGGAAGCTTTCTTT. This encodes CAITSGGGQEEAFF.

The rearrangement uses TRBV4-2 and TRBJ1-6; 10 bases are shared with TRBD1. Germline loops: CDR1 LGHNA, CDR2 YNFKEQ. The V gene end was trimmed by 3 bases and the J gene end by 0 bases; junction bases not matched to a gene: 2. The CDR3 has 17 residues. For the CDR3, the DNA is TGTGCCAGCAGCCAGGACAGGGGGAGCTCCTATAATTCACCCCTCCACTTT. Protein sequence: CASSQDRGSSYNSPLHF.

This chain connects TRBV4-1 to TRBJ2-7, with TRBD1 identical over 7 bases. The CDR3 contains 16 residues. CDR1 and CDR2 from the germline V gene are MGHRA and YSYEKL. Trimming took 1 base from V and 3 from J; bases not matched to a gene: 9. CDR3 residues: CASSQGFGDRYYEQYF. CDR3 in DNA: TGCGCCAGCAGCCAAGGGTTCGGGGACAGATACTACGAGCAGTACTTC.

The chain is built from TRBV19 and TRBJ1-2; D not certain. The CDR3 is made up of 14 amino acids. Trimming cost V 5 bases and J 1 base, with 11 bases left between them. CDR1 is LNHDA and CDR2 is SQIVND in the germline V gene (reference sequence). In nucleotides, the CDR3 is TGTGCCAGTAGTGTCGACGGGGATAACTATGGCTACACCTTC. Its protein is CASSVDGDNYGYTF.

This rearrangement joins TRBV2 to TRBJ2-5, with 9 bases aligning to TRBD1. Trimming took 5 bases from V and 1 from J; bases not matched to a gene: 5. The CDR3 runs to 15 residues. The germline CDR1 and CDR2 sequences are SNHLY and FYNNEI. The CDR3 nucleotides read TGTGCCAGCAGTCTGGACAGGGGTTTCCAAGAGACCCAGTACTTC. Translated, it gives CASSLDRGFQETQYF.

The rearrangement links TRBV28 to TRBJ1-5, with TRBD1 identical over 7 bases. V lost 8 bases to trimming and J lost 0 bases; unmatched junction nucleotides: 7. This CDR3 has 15 residues. The germline V gene encodes CDR1 MDHEN and CDR2 SYDVKM. The CDR3 reads CASLSQGDSNQPQHF. CDR3 nucleotides: TGTGCCAGCCTCTCCCAGGGGGATAGCAATCAGCCCCAGCATTTT.

The V call is TRBV6-5, the J call TRBJ2-7; D is perhaps TRBD1 (6 bases). The CDR3 extends over 17 amino acids. Germline assignment: CDR1 MNHEY and CDR2 SVGAGI. V lost 4 bases and J 0 bases, leaving 19 bases between the germline ends. DNA of the CDR3: TGTGCCAGCAGTTCACCGCCGGGACACCGAGCCTCCTACGAGCAGTACGTC. It is translated as CASSSPPGHRASYEQYV.

The chain recombines TRBV5-1 with TRBJ2-3; 7 bases agree with TRBD1. The length of the CDR3 is 15 residues. J lost 0 bases, V lost 4 bases, and 5 bases had no gene match. The germline CDR1 and CDR2 sequences are SGHRS and YFSETQ. The CDR3 here is CASSPGQASTDTQYF. Written as DNA, the CDR3 is TGCGCCAGCAGCCCTGGACAGGCTAGCACAGATACGCAGTATTTT.